This T cell receptor (beta chain) was captured by sequencing in a study of cytomegalovirus exposure and HLA in healthy donors. Study results and limitations: Among TCR beta chains of equal frequency, HLA-associated ones were more clonally expanded in a later analysis. Segments of the TCR beta V type were, in most cases, productive about 90% or about 30% of the time in an earlier analysis. Follow-up analysis seemed to connect common viral pathogens with several of the most significant clusters identified.

Primers for the PCR totalled 60 Vbeta and 13 Jbeta. Here immunoSEQ multiplex PCR was the method, and the copy in TCRdb shows in-frame clones only, minus some. The sample has fewer than 200,000 clones, about nine tenths seen once. The V and J ends lost 0 bases and 8 bases respectively, with 10 bases between them. The CDR3 contains 13 residues. Looked up from germline, CDR1 is SGDLS and CDR2 is YYNGEE. Concerning this clone: What it binds is unknown.

The genes are TRBV9 and TRBJ2-3, with D possibly being TRBD2 (6 bases). Sequenced input: PBMCs. The sequence came from a boy between 2 and 10 years old in good health and CMV-seronegative. The CDR3 sequence: CASSVGNSGTQYF. DNA for the CDR3: TGTGCCAGCAGCGTAGGCAATAGCGGTACGCAGTATTTT.